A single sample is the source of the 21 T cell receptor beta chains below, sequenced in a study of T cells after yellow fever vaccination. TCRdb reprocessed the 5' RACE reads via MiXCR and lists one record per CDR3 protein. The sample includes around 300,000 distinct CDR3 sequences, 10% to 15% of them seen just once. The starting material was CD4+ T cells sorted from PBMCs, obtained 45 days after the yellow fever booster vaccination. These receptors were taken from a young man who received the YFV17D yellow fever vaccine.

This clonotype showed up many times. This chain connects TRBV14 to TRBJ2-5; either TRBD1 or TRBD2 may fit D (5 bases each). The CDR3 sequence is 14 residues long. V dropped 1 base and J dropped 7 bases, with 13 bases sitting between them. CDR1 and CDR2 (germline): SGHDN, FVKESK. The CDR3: CASSQGALGTTQYF. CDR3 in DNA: TGTGCCAGCAGCCAAGGAGCGTTGGGGACGACCCAGTACTTC.

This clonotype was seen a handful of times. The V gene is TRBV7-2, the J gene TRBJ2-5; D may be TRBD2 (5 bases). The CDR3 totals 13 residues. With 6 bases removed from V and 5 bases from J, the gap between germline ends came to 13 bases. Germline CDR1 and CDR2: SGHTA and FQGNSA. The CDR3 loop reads CASRHPGRETQYF. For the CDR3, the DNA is TGTGCCAGCAGACACCCGGGAAGGGAGACCCAGTACTTC.

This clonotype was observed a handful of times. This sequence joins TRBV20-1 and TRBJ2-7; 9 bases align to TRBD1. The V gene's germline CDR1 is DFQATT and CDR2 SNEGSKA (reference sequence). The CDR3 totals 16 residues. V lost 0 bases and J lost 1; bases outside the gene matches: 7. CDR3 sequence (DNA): TGCAGTGCTAGAGATGGATCCGGGACAGGGTCCTACGAGCAGTACTTC. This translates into CSARDGSGTGSYEQYF.

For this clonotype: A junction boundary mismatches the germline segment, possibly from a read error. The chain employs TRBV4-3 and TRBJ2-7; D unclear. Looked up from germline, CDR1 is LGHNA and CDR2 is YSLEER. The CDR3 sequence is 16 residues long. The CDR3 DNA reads TGCGTCAGCAGCCAGATTAGCAGTACGGCCCCAAACGAGCAGTACTTC. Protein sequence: CVSSQISSTAPNEQYF.

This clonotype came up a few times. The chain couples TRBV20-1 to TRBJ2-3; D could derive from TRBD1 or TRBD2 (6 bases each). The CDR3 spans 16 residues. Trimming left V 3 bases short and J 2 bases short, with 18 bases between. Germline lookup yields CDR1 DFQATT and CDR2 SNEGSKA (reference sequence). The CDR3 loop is CSASLGGAGFTDTQYF. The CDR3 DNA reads TGCAGTGCTAGTCTCGGGGGCGCGGGGTTCACAGATACGCAGTATTTT.

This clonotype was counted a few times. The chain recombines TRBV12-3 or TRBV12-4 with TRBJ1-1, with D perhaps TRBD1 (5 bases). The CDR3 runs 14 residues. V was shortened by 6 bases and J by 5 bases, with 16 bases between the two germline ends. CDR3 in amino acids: CASSLTGVGTEAFF. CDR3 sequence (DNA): TGTGCCAGCAGCTTAACAGGAGTTGGGACTGAAGCTTTCTTT.

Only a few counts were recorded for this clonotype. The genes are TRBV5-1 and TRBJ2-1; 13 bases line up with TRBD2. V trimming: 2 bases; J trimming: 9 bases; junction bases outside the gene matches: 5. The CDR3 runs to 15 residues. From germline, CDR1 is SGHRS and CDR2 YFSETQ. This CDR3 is CASSFTSGRAGEQFF. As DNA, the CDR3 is TGCGCCAGCAGCTTTACTAGCGGGAGGGCGGGTGAGCAGTTCTTC.

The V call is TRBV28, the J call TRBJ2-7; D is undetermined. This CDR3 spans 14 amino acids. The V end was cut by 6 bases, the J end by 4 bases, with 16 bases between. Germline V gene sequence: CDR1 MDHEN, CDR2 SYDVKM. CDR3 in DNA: TGTGCCAGCAGCCGACTGGCCCCTAAGTACGAGCAGTACTTC. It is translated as CASSRLAPKYEQYF.

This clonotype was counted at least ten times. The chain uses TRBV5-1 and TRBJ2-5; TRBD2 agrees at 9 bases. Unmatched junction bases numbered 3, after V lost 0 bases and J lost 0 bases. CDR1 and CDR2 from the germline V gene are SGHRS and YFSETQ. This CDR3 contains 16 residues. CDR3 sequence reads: CASSLGASGNQETQYF. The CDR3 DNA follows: TGCGCCAGCAGCTTGGGCGCTAGCGGGAACCAAGAGACCCAGTACTTC.

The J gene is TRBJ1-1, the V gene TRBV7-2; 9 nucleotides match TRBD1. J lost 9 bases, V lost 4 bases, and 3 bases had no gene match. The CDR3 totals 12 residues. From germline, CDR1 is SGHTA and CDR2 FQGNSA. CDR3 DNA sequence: TGTGCCAGCAGCTGGGACAGGGAGAAAGCTTTCTTT. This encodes CASSWDREKAFF.

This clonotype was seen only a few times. The CDR3 bases are TGTGCCAGCAGTTTAAATGCGGCCGCGGGTCACACTGAAGCTTTCTTT. Encoded protein: CASSLNAAAGHTEAFF. The chain joins TRBV12-3 or TRBV12-4 to TRBJ1-1; D is ambiguous. The CDR3 sequence is 16 residues long. The V gene lost 2 bases and the J gene lost 3 bases, with 16 bases spanning the gap.

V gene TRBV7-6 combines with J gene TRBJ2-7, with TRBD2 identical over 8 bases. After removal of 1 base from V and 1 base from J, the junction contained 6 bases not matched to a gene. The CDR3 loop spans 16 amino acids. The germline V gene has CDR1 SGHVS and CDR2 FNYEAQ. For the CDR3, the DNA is TGTGCCAGCAGCTTAGGCAGCGGGAGTAGGTCCTACGAGCAGTACTTC. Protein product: CASSLGSGSRSYEQYF.

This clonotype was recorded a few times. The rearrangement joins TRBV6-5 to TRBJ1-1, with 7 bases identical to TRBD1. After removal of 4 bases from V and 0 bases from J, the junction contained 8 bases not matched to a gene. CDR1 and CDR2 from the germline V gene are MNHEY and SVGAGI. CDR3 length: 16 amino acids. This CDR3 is CASSFRQGILNTEAFF. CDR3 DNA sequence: TGTGCCAGCAGTTTTCGACAGGGAATCCTGAACACTGAAGCTTTCTTT.

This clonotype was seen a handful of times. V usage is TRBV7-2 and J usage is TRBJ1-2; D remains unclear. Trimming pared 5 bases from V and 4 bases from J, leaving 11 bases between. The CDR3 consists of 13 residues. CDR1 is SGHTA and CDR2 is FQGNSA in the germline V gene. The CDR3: CASSRDGLYGYTF. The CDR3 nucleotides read TGTGCCAGCAGCAGAGACGGACTCTATGGCTACACCTTC.

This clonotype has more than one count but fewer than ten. CDR3 DNA: TGCGCCAGCAGCTCCCGCCGGGGTGGGGGGCAGCCCCAGCATTTT. Protein: CASSSRRGGGQPQHF. The chain combines TRBV4-3 with TRBJ1-5; D is possibly TRBD1 (5 bases). The CDR3 extends over 15 amino acids. Germline V gene data show CDR1 as LGHNA and CDR2 as YSLEER. Trimming stripped 5 bases from V and 7 bases from J, with 18 bases between.

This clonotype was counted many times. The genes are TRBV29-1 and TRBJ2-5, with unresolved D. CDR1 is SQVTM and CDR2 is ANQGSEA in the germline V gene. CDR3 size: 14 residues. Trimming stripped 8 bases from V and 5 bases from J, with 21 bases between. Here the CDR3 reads CSTDGPKARETQYF. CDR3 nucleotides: TGCAGCACGGACGGCCCAAAAGCTAGGGAGACCCAGTACTTC.

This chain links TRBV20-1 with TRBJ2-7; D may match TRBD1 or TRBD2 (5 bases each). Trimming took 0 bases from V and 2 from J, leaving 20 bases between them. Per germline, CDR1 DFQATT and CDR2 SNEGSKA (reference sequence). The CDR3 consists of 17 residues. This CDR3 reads CSARDIGAPRSPYEQYF. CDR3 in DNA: TGCAGTGCTAGAGATATCGGGGCTCCTAGAAGTCCCTACGAGCAGTACTTC.

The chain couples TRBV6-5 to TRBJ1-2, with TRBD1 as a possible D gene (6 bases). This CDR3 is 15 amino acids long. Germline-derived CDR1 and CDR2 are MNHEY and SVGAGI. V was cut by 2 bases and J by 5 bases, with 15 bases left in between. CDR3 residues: CASSYDGNRVYGYTF. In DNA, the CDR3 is TGTGCCAGCAGTTACGACGGGAACAGGGTTTATGGCTACACCTTC.

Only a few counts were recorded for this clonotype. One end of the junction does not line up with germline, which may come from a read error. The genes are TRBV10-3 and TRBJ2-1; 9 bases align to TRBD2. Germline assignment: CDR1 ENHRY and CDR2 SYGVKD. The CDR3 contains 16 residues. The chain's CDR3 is CDISEGAAGGYNEQFF. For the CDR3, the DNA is TGTGACATCAGTGAAGGTGCTGCGGGAGGGTACAATGAGCAGTTCTTC.

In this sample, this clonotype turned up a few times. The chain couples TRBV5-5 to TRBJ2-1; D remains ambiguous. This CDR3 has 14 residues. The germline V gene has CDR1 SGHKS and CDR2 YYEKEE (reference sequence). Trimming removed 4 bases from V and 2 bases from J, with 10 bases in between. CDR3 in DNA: TGTGCCAGCAGCATTGAGGCCGCCTACAATGAGCAGTTCTTC. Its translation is CASSIEAAYNEQFF.

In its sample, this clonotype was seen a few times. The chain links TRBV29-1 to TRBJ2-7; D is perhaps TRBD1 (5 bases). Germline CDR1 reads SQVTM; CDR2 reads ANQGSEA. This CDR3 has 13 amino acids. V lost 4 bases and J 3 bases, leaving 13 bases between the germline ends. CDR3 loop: CSVAQVVGYEQYF. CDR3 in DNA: TGCAGCGTTGCACAGGTTGTCGGCTACGAGCAGTACTTC.